The subject of this entry is one T cell receptor (beta chain). This CDR3 is also generated by other DNA sequences in the sample. This CDR3 region has 13 residues. Germline assignment: CDR1 SGHAT and CDR2 FQNNGV. Deletions cut 1 base from V and 3 bases from J, with 4 bases between. Libraries were prepared by immunoSEQ multiplex PCR; TCRdb keeps only in-frame clonotypes and omits some of them. Among 2 million to 2.5 million clones, around 95% were seen once, and the ten largest hold approximately 0.13%. This specimen comes from a study of shared clonotypes between healthy human individuals. Source material: naive CD4+ T cells sorted from blood. Subset described: CD45RA+ positively selected. The gene calls are TRBV11-2 and TRBJ1-5; no clear D. This clonotype was obtained from a young man in good health. As DNA, the CDR3 is TGTGCCAGCAGCTTAGGAGCCAATCAGCCCCAGCATTTT. It translates to CASSLGANQPQHF.